The T cell receptor beta chain described here comes from a study of shared clonotypes between healthy human individuals. Worth noting for this clone: Its antigen is unidentified.

Study observations and caveats: Shared clonotypes across all four donors exceeded non-shared ones in generation probability.

The genomic DNA of each subset was split evenly across several immunoSEQ plates. The input for sorted-subset replicate PCRs was approximately 190 ng DNA, tens of thousands of T cell genomes. Method: immunoSEQ multiplex PCR; TCRdb's copy keeps in-frame clones and lacks some. The sample yields roughly 2,500,000 clones, over 85% seen once. CD4+ cells yielded CD45RA+ naive and CD45RA-negative memory subsets. The CDR3 spans 16 residues. CDR1 and CDR2 from the germline V gene are SGHNT and YYREEE (reference sequence). The V gene end was trimmed by 5 bases and the J gene end by 1 base; junction bases not matched to a gene: 6.

V gene TRBV5-4 combines with J gene TRBJ2-3; 11 bases align to TRBD1. Sequenced material: naive CD4+ T cells from PBMCs. Subset given: CD45RA+ positively selected. This clonotype was obtained from a man between 18 and 35 years old in good health. Some clones in this sample may be carry-over from other donors' samples. CDR3 sequence reads: CASRPRTGGGTDTQYF. The CDR3 DNA reads as TGTGCCAGCAGACCCCGGACAGGGGGCGGCACAGATACGCAGTATTTT.